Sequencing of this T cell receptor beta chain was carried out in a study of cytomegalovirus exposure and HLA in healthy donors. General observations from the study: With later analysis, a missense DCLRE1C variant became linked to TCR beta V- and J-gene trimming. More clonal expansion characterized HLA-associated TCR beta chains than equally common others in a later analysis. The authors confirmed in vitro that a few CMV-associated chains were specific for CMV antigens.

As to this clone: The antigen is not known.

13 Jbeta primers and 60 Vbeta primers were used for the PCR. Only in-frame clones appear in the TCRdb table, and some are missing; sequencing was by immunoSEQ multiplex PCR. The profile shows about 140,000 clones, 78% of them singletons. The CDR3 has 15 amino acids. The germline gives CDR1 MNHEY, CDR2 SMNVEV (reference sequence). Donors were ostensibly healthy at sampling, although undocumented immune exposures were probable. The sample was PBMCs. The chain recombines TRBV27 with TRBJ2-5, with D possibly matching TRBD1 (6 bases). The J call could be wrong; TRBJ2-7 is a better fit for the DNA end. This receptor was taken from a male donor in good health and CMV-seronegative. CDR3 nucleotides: TGTGCCAGCAGTCCGACAAGGGGGTACTACTACGAGCAGTACTTC. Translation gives CASSPTRGYYYEQYF.